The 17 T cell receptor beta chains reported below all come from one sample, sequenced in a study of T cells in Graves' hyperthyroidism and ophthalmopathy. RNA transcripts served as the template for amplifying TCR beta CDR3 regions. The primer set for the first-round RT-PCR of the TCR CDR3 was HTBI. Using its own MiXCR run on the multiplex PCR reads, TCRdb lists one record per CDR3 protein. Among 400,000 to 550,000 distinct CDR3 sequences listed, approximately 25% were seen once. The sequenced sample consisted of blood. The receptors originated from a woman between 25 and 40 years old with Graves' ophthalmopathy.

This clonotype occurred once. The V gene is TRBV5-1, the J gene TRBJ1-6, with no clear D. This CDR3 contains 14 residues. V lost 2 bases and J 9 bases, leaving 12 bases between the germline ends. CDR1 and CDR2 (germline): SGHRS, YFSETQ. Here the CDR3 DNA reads TGCGCCAGCAGCTTCATACAAGGGAGTTCACCCCTCCACTTT. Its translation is CASSFIQGSSPLHF.

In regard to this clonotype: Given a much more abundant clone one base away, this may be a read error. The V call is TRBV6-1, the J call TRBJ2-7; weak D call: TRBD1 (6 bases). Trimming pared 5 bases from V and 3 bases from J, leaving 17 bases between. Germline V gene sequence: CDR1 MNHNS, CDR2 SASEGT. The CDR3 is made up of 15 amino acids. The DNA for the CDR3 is TGTGCCAGCAGTCGCCGCCGGGACAAGGACTACGAGCAGTACTTC. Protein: CASSRRRDKDYEQYF.

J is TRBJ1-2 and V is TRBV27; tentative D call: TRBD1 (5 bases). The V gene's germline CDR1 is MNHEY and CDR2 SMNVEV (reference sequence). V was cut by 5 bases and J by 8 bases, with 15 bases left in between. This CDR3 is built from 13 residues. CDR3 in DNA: TGTGCCAGCAGTCCCCTCAGGGCCAACGGCTACACCTTC. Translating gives CASSPLRANGYTF.

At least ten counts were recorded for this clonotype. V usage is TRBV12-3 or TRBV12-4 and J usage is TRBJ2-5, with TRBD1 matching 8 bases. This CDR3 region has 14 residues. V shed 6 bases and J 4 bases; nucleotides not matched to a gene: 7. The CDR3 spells CASREGRGPETQYF. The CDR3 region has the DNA TGTGCCAGCAGGGAGGGCAGGGGGCCAGAGACCCAGTACTTC.

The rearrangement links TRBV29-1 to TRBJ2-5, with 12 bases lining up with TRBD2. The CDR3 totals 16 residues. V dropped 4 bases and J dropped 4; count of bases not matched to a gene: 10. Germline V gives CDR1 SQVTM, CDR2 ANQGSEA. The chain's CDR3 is CSVAGATSGSGETQYF. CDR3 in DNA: TGCAGCGTTGCAGGGGCGACTAGCGGGAGTGGAGAGACCCAGTACTTC.

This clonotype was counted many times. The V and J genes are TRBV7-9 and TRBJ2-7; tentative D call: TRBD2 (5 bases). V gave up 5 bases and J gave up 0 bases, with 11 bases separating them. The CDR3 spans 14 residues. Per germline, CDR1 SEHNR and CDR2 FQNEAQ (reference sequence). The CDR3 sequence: CASSLRRDSYEQYF. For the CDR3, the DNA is TGTGCCAGCAGCCTTCGCCGGGACTCCTACGAGCAGTACTTC.

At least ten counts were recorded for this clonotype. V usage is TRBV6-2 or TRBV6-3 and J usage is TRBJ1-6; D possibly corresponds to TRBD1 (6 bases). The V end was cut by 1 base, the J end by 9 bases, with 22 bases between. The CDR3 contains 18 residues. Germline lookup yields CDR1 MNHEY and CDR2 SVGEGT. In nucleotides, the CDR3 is TGTGCCAGCAGTTACTGGGCAGGGGCGAGGGTTTGGCCTTCACCCCTCCACTTT. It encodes CASSYWAGARVWPSPLHF.

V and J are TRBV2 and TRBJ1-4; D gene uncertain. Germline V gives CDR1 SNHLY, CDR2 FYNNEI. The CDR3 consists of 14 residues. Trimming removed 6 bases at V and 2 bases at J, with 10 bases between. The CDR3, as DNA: TGTGCCAGCAGGTCAAGGGCTACTAATGAAAAACTGTTTTTT. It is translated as CASRSRATNEKLFF.

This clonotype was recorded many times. Here the CDR3 DNA reads TGTGCCAGCAGTTACCTTCCGGGGGGCTCTCAAGAGACCCAGTACTTC. Amino acids: CASSYLPGGSQETQYF. The chain has TRBV6-2 or TRBV6-3 and TRBJ2-5; possible D gene TRBD2, 7 bases. The CDR3 is made up of 16 amino acids. Trimming removed 2 bases from V and 2 bases from J, with 15 bases in between. CDR1 and CDR2 (germline): MNHEY, SVGEGT.

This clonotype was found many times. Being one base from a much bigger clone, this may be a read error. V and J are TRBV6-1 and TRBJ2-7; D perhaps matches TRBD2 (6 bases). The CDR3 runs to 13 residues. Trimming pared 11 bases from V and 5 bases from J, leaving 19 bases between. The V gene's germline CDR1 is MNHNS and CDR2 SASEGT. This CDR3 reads CAVRRDGGHEQYF. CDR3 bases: TGTGCCGTACGGAGGGACGGGGGTCACGAGCAGTACTTC.

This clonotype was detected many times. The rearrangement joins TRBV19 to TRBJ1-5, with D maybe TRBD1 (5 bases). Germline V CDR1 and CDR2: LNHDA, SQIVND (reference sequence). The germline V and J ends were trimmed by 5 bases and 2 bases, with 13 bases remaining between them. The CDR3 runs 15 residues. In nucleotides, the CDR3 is TGTGCCAGTAGTGCCGCTCCGGGGGGCAATCAGCCCCAGCATTTT. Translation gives CASSAAPGGNQPQHF.

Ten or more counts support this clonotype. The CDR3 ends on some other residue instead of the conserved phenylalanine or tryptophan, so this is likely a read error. CDR3 amino acids: CAISPDRGLIYGYTS. As DNA, the CDR3 is TGTGCCATCAGTCCGGACAGGGGGCTTATCTATGGCTACACCTCC. The rearrangement links TRBV10-3 to TRBJ1-2, with 11 bases fitting TRBD1. CDR1 is ENHRY and CDR2 is SYGVKD in the germline V gene. V dropped 5 bases and J dropped 4; count of bases not matched to a gene: 6. This CDR3 is built from 15 residues.

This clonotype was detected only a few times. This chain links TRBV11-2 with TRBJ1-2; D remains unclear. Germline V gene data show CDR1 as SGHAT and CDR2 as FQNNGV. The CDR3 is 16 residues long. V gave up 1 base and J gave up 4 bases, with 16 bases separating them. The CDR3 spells CASSLVPFGDLYGYTF. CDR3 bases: TGTGCCAGCAGCTTAGTTCCCTTTGGGGATCTCTATGGCTACACCTTC.

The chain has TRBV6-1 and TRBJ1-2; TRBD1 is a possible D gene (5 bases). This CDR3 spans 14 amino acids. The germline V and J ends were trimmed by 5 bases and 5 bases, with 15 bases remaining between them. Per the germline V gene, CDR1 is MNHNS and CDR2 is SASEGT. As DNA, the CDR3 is TGTGCCAGCAGTCCCTCAAGGAGGGGATATGGCTACACCTTC. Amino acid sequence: CASSPSRRGYGYTF.

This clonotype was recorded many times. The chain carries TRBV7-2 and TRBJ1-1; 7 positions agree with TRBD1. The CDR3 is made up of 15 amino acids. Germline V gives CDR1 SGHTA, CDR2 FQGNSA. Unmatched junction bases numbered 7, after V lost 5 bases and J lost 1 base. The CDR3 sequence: CASSGRTGKNTEAFF. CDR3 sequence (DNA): TGTGCCAGCAGCGGCCGGACAGGCAAGAACACTGAAGCTTTCTTT. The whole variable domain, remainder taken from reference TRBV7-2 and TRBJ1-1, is GAGVSQSPSNKVTEKGKDVELRCDPISGHTALYWYRQSLGQGLEFLIYFQGNSAPDKSGLPSDRFSAERTGGSVSTLTIQRTQQEDSAVYLCASSGRTGKNTEAFFGQGTRLTVV.

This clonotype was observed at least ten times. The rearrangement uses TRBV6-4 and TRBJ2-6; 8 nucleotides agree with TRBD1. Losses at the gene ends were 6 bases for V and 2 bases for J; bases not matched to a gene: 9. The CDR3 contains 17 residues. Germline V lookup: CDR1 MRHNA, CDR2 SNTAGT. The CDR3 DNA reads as TGTGCCAGCAGCACGCCCTCAGGGGGCACTGGGGCCAACGTCCTGACTTTC. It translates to CASSTPSGGTGANVLTF.

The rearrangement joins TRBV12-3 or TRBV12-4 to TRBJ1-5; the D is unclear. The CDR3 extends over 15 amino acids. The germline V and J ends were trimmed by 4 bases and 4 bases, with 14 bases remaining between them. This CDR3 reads CASSSRALPNQPQHF. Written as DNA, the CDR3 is TGTGCCAGCAGTTCCCGGGCCCTTCCTAATCAGCCCCAGCATTTT.